Listed below are T cell receptor beta chains from one sample, sequenced in a study of T cells in Graves' hyperthyroidism and ophthalmopathy. TCRdb itself ran the multiplex PCR reads through MiXCR, one entry per CDR3 protein. The table includes almost 350,000 distinct CDR3 sequences, 15% to 20% detected once. Sequencing input: blood. These receptors were obtained from a woman aged 40 to 49 with Graves' ophthalmopathy. CDR3s include the opening cysteine and the closing phenylalanine or tryptophan. The D gene is left open where the match is weak. Clone size is stated in some rows and not others, as once, few, many or a class when expanded.

length	D	V	size	J	CDR3	DNA
15	-	TRBV3-1	few	TRBJ2-7	CASSRNGPVPGEQYF	TGTGCCAGCAGCCGGAATGGACCGGTGCCCGGCGAGCAGTACTTC
14	TRBD1	TRBV10-3	many	TRBJ2-7	CAISGDRGTYEQYF	TGTGCCATCAGTGGGGACAGGGGGACCTACGAGCAGTACTTC
13	-	TRBV6-5	many	TRBJ2-7	CASSYSLTSEQYF	TGTGCCAGCAGTTACTCTCTCACGAGCGAGCAGTACTTC
16	TRBD1	TRBV12-3/TRBV12-4	many	TRBJ2-5	CASSHNSRQGAKTQYF	TGTGCCAGCAGCCACAACTCGAGACAGGGTGCAAAGACCCAGTACTTC
13	-	TRBV12-3/TRBV12-4	many	TRBJ1-3	CASSLTSGNTIYF	TGTGCCAGCAGTTTGACCTCTGGAAACACCATATATTTT
17	-	TRBV6-2/TRBV6-3	many	TRBJ2-6	CANSYGGLKTGANVLTF	TGTGCCAACAGTTACGGGGGACTGAAGACTGGGGCCAACGTCCTGACTTTC
18	-	TRBV12-5	many	TRBJ2-5	CASGLGLQGPFDQETQYF	TGTGCTAGTGGTTTGGGGCTCCAGGGGCCCTTTGACCAAGAGACCCAGTACTTC
17	-	TRBV19	many	TRBJ1-2	CASSTSQTVIKSYGYTF	TGTGCCAGTAGTACGTCTCAGACAGTTATCAAGTCCTATGGCTACACCTTC
14	TRBD2	TRBV7-2	many	TRBJ2-7	CASSLKRLAGEQYF	TGTGCCAGCAGCCTAAAAAGACTAGCGGGAGAGCAGTACTTC
14	-	TRBV19	once	TRBJ2-2	CASSMDSYTGELFF	TGTGCCAGTAGTATGGACTCCTACACCGGGGAGCTGTTTTTT
17	TRBD1	TRBV6-4	many	TRBJ1-5	CASRPDRGQAPNQPQHF	TGTGCCAGCAGGCCCGACAGGGGGCAAGCGCCCAATCAGCCCCAGCATTTT
14	-	TRBV28	-	TRBJ2-7	CASRLAGPTYEQYF	TGTGCCAGCCGGTTGGCAGGGCCTACCTACGAGCAGTACTTC
14	-	TRBV12-3/TRBV12-4	-	TRBJ2-5	CASSAQQGGETQYF	TGTGCCAGCAGTGCGCAGCAGGGGGGAGAGACCCAGTACTTC
13	TRBD1	TRBV30	few	TRBJ1-2	CAWSVLQGDGYTF	TGTGCCTGGAGTGTTCTACAGGGGGATGGCTACACCTTC
15	TRBD2	TRBV3-1	many	TRBJ2-7	CASSRTSGKPYEQYF	TGTGCCAGCAGTCGGACTAGCGGGAAACCCTACGAGCAGTACTTC
13	-	TRBV6-2/TRBV6-3	many	TRBJ1-2	CASTRDPFSGYTF	TGTGCCAGCACCAGAGATCCCTTCTCAGGCTACACCTTC
15	-	TRBV6-1	-	TRBJ2-5	CASSAVQTHQETQYF	TGTGCCAGCAGTGCAGTCCAAACCCACCAAGAGACCCAGTACTTC
12	-	TRBV28	-	TRBJ1-2	CASMTTNYGYTF	TGTGCCAGCATGACAACTAACTATGGCTACACCTTC
15	TRBD1	TRBV12-3/TRBV12-4	-	TRBJ2-2	CASSLGQGDSGELFF	TGTGCCAGCAGTTTGGGACAGGGGGATTCCGGGGAGCTGTTTTTT
14	TRBD1	TRBV20-1	few	TRBJ2-7	CSARGTGTVDEQYF	TGCAGTGCTAGGGGGACAGGGACGGTGGATGAGCAGTACTTC
13	TRBD1	TRBV20-1	many	TRBJ1-2	CSAAGTGAYGYTF	TGCAGTGCTGCCGGGACAGGAGCCTATGGCTACACCTTC
19	TRBD2	TRBV6-5	many	TRBJ2-4	CASSLIPGLAGGAKNIQYF	TGTGCCAGCAGTTTAATACCGGGACTAGCGGGAGGAGCCAAAAACATTCAGTACTTC